The 27 T cell receptor beta chains listed next were all sequenced from one sample in a study of shared clonotypes between healthy human individuals. Libraries were prepared by immunoSEQ multiplex PCR; TCRdb keeps only in-frame clonotypes and omits some of them. Among millions of clones listed, 93% were seen once. What was sequenced was naive CD4+ T cells from PBMCs. The sample's subset: CD45RA+ positively selected. These receptors were taken from a man aged 18 to 35 in good health. Some clones in this sample may be carry-over from other donors' samples.

The V call is TRBV27, the J call TRBJ2-2, with 10 bases that match TRBD2. CDR3 length: 19 residues. Trimming cost V 6 bases and J 4 bases; bases outside gene matches: 17. CDR1 is MNHEY and CDR2 is SMNVEV in the germline V gene (reference sequence). DNA of the CDR3: TGTGCCAGCAGCCCTGGTGTTACTAGCGGGATAGGCGGCACCGGGGAGCTGTTTTTT. Translating gives CASSPGVTSGIGGTGELFF.

This chain joins TRBV7-2 and TRBJ2-5; 9 nucleotides match TRBD2. Trimming at V came to 1 base and at J to 1 base, leaving 4 bases not matched to a gene. This CDR3 spans 16 amino acids. CDR1 SGHTA and CDR2 FQGNSA come from the germline V gene. As DNA, the CDR3 is TGTGCCAGCAGCTTAGGGCTAGCGGGATCCCAAGAGACCCAGTACTTC. This translates into CASSLGLAGSQETQYF.

V is TRBV30 and J is TRBJ1-4, with 8 bases that match TRBD1. Germline V gene data show CDR1 as GTSNPN and CDR2 as SVGIG (reference sequence). Trimming removed 4 bases from V and 5 bases from J; junction bases left unmatched: 6. The CDR3 totals 14 residues. For the CDR3, the DNA is TGTGCCTGGACCCCGACAGGGGCCAATGAAAAACTGTTTTTT. It codes for CAWTPTGANEKLFF.

This clone was recorded once. J is TRBJ1-1 and V is TRBV28, with no clear D. Germline CDR1 is MDHEN and CDR2 is SYDVKM. V lost 4 bases to trimming and J lost 1 base, with 10 bases between them. There are 14 residues in the CDR3. The CDR3 nucleotides are TGTGCCAGCAGTTCCGGGATTGGGAACACTGAAGCTTTCTTT. Its protein product is CASSSGIGNTEAFF.

The chain uses TRBV6-5 and TRBJ2-6; D gene ambiguous. Trimming cost V 6 bases and J 0 bases, with 9 bases left between them. CDR3 length: 15 amino acids. Per the germline V gene, CDR1 is MNHEY and CDR2 is SVGAGI. This CDR3 reads CASRPRLSGANVLTF. The CDR3 DNA follows: TGTGCCAGCAGACCGCGACTCTCTGGGGCCAACGTCCTGACTTTC.

The chain carries TRBV7-9 and TRBJ2-3, with a possible D match to TRBD1 (5 bases). Germline V gives CDR1 SEHNR, CDR2 FQNEAQ (reference sequence). The CDR3 sequence is 14 residues long. Trimming stripped 5 bases from V and 3 bases from J, with 12 bases between. The CDR3, as DNA: TGTGCCAGCAGCCAGACAGACCAAACAGATACGCAGTATTTT. Translation gives CASSQTDQTDTQYF.

The V and J genes are TRBV29-1 and TRBJ2-5, with D possibly being TRBD2 (6 bases). The germline CDR1 and CDR2 sequences are SQVTM and ANQGSEA. The V and J ends lost 8 bases and 4 bases respectively, with 23 bases between them. This CDR3 spans 15 amino acids. The CDR3 loop is CSISLVGEVRETQYF. CDR3 bases: TGCAGCATTTCCTTAGTGGGGGAGGTGCGAGAGACCCAGTACTTC.

This clone is a singleton in its sample. V and J are TRBV7-3 and TRBJ2-1, with D unclear. The CDR3 is made up of 17 amino acids. The germline V gene encodes CDR1 SGHTA and CDR2 FQGTGA. The V end lost 5 bases, the J end lost 0 bases, and 17 bases lay between the germline ends. DNA of the CDR3: TGTGCCAGCAGCCCAACCCCTCGAGCGCCCTCCTACAATGAGCAGTTCTTC. Its translation is CASSPTPRAPSYNEQFF.

The chain is built from TRBV28 and TRBJ1-1; TRBD1 matches 9 bases. Trimming removed 6 bases from V and 4 bases from J; junction bases left unmatched: 9. The CDR3 extends over 15 amino acids. The V gene's germline CDR1 is MDHEN and CDR2 SYDVKM. DNA for the CDR3: TGTGCCAGCAGCACCGGACAGGGGAGCTCCACTGAAGCTTTCTTT. Encoded protein: CASSTGQGSSTEAFF.

This chain connects TRBV6-5 to TRBJ2-5; TRBD2 matches 11 bases. The V and J ends lost 2 bases and 2 bases, in that order; junction bases with no gene match: 4. Germline V gives CDR1 MNHEY, CDR2 SVGAGI. The CDR3 runs to 16 residues. The CDR3 bases are TGTGCCAGCAGTTACCGGGGACTAGCGGTTCAAGAGACCCAGTACTTC. Translation gives CASSYRGLAVQETQYF.

The V call is TRBV14, the J call TRBJ2-1, with 9 bases that match TRBD2. Looked up from germline, CDR1 is SGHDN and CDR2 is FVKESK. After removal of 6 bases from V and 10 bases from J, the junction contained 13 bases not matched to a gene. This CDR3 contains 15 residues. The CDR3 reads CASSWGLASGGEQFF. The DNA of the CDR3 is TGTGCCAGCAGTTGGGGACTAGCATCGGGGGGAGAGCAGTTCTTC.

The chain joins TRBV6-5 to TRBJ2-1; a weak D match, TRBD2 (6 bases). CDR3 size: 16 residues. V gave up 0 bases and J gave up 7 bases, with 16 bases separating them. Germline values: CDR1 MNHEY, CDR2 SVGAGI. The CDR3 protein is CASSYSFGSDRNEQFF. The CDR3 DNA reads TGTGCCAGCAGTTACTCTTTCGGGAGTGATAGAAATGAGCAGTTCTTC.

This sequence joins TRBV6-5 and TRBJ2-5; no reliable D call. The CDR3 runs 13 residues. Deletions cut 4 bases from V and 2 bases from J, with 8 bases between. Germline V gene data show CDR1 as MNHEY and CDR2 as SVGAGI. The CDR3 sequence is CASSSAWQETQYF. In DNA, the CDR3 is TGTGCCAGCAGTTCGGCGTGGCAAGAGACCCAGTACTTC.

The chain recombines TRBV18 with TRBJ2-7, with D perhaps TRBD1 or TRBD2 (5 bases each). The germline V gene encodes CDR1 KGHSH and CDR2 LQKENI. V shed 5 bases and J shed 3 bases, with 11 bases lying between them. The CDR3 covers 13 residues. CDR3 coding DNA: TGTGCCAGCTCATCCGGGACGGACTACGAGCAGTACTTC. Translation gives CASSSGTDYEQYF.

The chain employs TRBV18 and TRBJ1-2; D remains ambiguous. Germline CDR1 KGHSH, CDR2 LQKENI. With 2 bases removed from V and 6 bases from J, the gap between germline ends came to 13 bases. The CDR3 consists of 14 residues. The CDR3 DNA reads as TGTGCCAGCTCACCAAGTACGAGCAGCAATGGCTACACCTTC. Residues: CASSPSTSSNGYTF.

As concerns this clone: The sample has other DNA sequences that encode this CDR3 too. The chain carries TRBV28 and TRBJ2-7, with D possibly being TRBD1 or TRBD2 (6 bases each). In germline, CDR1 is MDHEN, CDR2 SYDVKM. CDR3 length: 14 residues. Trimming took 6 bases from V and 4 from J, leaving 16 bases between them. The CDR3 DNA reads as TGTGCCAGCAGCCTTAGGGGGGTGAGGTACGAGCAGTACTTC. This translates into CASSLRGVRYEQYF.

The chain links TRBV18 to TRBJ1-3, with D tentatively TRBD1 (5 bases). Trimming removed 3 bases from V and 3 bases from J, with 12 bases in between. CDR1 is KGHSH, CDR2 LQKENI, per germline. The CDR3 is 15 amino acids. CDR3 loop: CASSPSRDFGNTIYF. DNA of the CDR3: TGTGCCAGCTCACCGTCCCGGGACTTTGGAAACACCATATATTTT.

The chain uses TRBV27 and TRBJ2-7; the D gene is possibly TRBD2 (6 bases). The length of the CDR3 is 15 residues. CDR1 and CDR2 (germline): MNHEY, SMNVEV (reference sequence). Trimming removed 4 bases at V and 2 bases at J, with 15 bases between. CDR3 in DNA: TGTGCCAGCAGTTCCCCCGGGACTCCTACCTACGAGCAGTACTTC. Its translation: CASSSPGTPTYEQYF.

CDR3 DNA sequence: TGTGCCAGCGGGACTAGCGAGGGCACAGATACGCAGTATTTT. This gives the protein CASGTSEGTDTQYF. The chain recombines TRBV9 with TRBJ2-3, with 10 bases aligning to TRBD2. The junction had 3 bases not matched to a gene; V was cut back by 7 bases and J by 1 base. Germline V gene lookup returns CDR1 SGDLS and CDR2 YYNGEE. There are 14 residues in the CDR3.

This chain joins TRBV15 and TRBJ2-3, with D unclear. V was pared by 0 bases and J by 5 bases, with 9 bases between. Looked up from germline, CDR1 is LNHNV and CDR2 is YYDKDF (reference sequence). CDR3 length equals 14 residues. CDR3 in amino acids: CATSRDSLEDTQYF. CDR3 in DNA: TGTGCCACCAGCAGAGATTCCCTGGAAGATACGCAGTATTTT.

This chain joins TRBV10-2 and TRBJ2-5; 8 bases align to TRBD2. The V segment lost 5 bases and the J segment 3 bases; nucleotides outside the gene matches: 5. CDR3 length: 14 residues. CDR1 WSHSY and CDR2 SAAADI come from the germline V gene. The CDR3 nucleotides are TGCGCCAGCAGTCCCGGAGCGGGGGAAGAGACCCAGTACTTC. Protein: CASSPGAGEETQYF.

Here the CDR3 reads CSAYVPRDGYEQYF. CDR3 nucleotide sequence: TGCAGCGCCTACGTACCCCGGGACGGCTACGAGCAGTACTTC. V and J are TRBV29-1 and TRBJ2-7; D possibly uses TRBD1 or TRBD2 (5 bases each). This CDR3 comprises 14 residues. Germline V gene lookup returns CDR1 SQVTM and CDR2 ANQGSEA. The V gene lost 7 bases and the J gene lost 3 bases, with 19 bases spanning the gap.

V usage is TRBV28 and J usage is TRBJ2-7; 8 nucleotides agree with TRBD2. Germline-derived CDR1 and CDR2 are MDHEN and SYDVKM. The CDR3 runs to 17 residues. V dropped 4 bases and J dropped 3; count of bases not matched to a gene: 14. CDR3 amino acids: CASSSPGGTGGFYEQYF. The CDR3 DNA reads TGTGCCAGCAGTTCCCCGGGGGGTACGGGAGGGTTCTACGAGCAGTACTTC.

V and J are TRBV4-2 and TRBJ1-2, with D possibly matching TRBD1 (6 bases). The CDR3 loop spans 13 amino acids. Trimming left V 4 bases short and J 7 bases short, with 13 bases between. Looked up from germline, CDR1 is LGHNA and CDR2 is YNFKEQ. The CDR3 DNA reads as TGTGCCAGCAGCCCGGGGGCAGATCCTGGCTACACCTTC. The encoded protein is CASSPGADPGYTF.

The rearrangement joins TRBV29-1 to TRBJ2-6; D remains unclear. V shed 6 bases and J shed 4 bases, with 19 bases lying between them. This CDR3 spans 16 amino acids. Germline V lookup: CDR1 SQVTM, CDR2 ANQGSEA. The CDR3 DNA follows: TGCAGCGTAACTACTCAGCGTTTCGCCGGGGCCAACGTCCTGACTTTC. This gives the protein CSVTTQRFAGANVLTF.

This clone was picked up one time. Other DNA sequences in this sample translate to the same CDR3. The chain couples TRBV5-8 to TRBJ2-7; D not resolved. Germline V gives CDR1 SGHTS, CDR2 YDEGEE. The CDR3 totals 14 residues. Trimming took off 0 bases at V and 2 bases at J, with 9 bases between the two ends. The chain's CDR3 is CASSLAGGAYEQYF. The CDR3 nucleotides are TGTGCCAGCAGCTTGGCAGGCGGTGCCTACGAGCAGTACTTC.

V is TRBV10-3 and J is TRBJ2-2; D unclear. The germline V gene encodes CDR1 ENHRY and CDR2 SYGVKD. V gave up 2 bases and J gave up 6 bases, with 7 bases separating them. There are 13 residues in the CDR3. DNA for the CDR3: TGTGCCATCAGTGAGGGATTCCCCGGGGAGCTGTTTTTT. Its protein product is CAISEGFPGELFF.